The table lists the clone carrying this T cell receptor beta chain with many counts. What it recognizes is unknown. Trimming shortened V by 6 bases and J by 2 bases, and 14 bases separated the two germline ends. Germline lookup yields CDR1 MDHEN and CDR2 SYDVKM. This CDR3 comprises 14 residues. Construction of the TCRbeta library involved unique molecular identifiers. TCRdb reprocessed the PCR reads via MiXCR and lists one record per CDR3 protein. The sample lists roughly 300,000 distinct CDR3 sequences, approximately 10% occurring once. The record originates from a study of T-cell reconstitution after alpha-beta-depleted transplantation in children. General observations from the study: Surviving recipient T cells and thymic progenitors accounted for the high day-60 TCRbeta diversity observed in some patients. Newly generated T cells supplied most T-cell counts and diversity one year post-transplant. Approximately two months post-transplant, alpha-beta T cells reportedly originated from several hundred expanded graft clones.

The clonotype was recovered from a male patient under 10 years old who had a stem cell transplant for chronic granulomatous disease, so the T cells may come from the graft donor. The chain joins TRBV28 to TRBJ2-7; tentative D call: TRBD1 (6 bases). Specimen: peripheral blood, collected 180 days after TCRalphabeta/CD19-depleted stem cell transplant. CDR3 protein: CASRGAGATYEQYF. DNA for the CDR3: TGTGCCAGCAGGGGGGCAGGAGCCACCTACGAGCAGTACTTC. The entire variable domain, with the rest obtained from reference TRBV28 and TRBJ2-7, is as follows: DVKVTQSSRYLVKRTGEKVFLECVQDMDHENMFWYRQDPGLGLRLIYFSYDVKMKEKGDIPEGYSVSREKKERFSLILESASTNQTSMYLCASRGAGATYEQYFGPGTRLTVT.